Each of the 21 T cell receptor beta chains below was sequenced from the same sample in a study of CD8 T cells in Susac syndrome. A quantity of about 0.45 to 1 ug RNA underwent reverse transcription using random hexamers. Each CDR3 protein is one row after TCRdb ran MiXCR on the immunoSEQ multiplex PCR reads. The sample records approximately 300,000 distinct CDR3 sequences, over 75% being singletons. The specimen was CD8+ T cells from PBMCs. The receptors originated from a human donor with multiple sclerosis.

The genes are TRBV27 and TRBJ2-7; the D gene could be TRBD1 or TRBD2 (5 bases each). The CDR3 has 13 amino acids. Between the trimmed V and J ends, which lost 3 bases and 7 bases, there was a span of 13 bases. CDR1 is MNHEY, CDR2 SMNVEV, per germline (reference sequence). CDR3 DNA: TGTGCCAGCAGTTTGAGGGGCCCAGGTGAGCAGTACTTC. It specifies CASSLRGPGEQYF.

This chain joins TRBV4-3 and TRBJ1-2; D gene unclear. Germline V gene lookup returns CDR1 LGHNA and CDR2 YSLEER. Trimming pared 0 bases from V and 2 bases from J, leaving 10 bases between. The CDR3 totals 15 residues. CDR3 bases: TGCGCCAGCAGCCAAGATCTCGCCGCCAACTATGGCTACACCTTC. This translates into CASSQDLAANYGYTF.

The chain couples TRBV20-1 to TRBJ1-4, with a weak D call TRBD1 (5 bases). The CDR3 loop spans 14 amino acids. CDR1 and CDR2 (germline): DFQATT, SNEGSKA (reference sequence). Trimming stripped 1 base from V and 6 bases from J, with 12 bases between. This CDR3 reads CSARGRLGDEKLFF. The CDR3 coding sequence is TGCAGTGCTAGAGGACGGTTAGGGGATGAAAAACTGTTTTTT.

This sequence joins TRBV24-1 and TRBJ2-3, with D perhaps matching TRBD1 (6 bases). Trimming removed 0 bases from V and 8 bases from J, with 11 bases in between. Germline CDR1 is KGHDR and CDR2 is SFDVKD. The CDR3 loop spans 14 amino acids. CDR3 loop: CATSDLTGLATQYF. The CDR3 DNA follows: TGTGCCACCAGTGATTTGACAGGGCTGGCTACGCAGTATTTT.

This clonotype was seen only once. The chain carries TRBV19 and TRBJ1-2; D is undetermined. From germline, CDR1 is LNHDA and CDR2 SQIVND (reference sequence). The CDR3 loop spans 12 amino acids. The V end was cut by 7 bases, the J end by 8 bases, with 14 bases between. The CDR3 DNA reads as TGTGCCAGTACCGGGATCCAGGACGGCTACACCTTC. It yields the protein CASTGIQDGYTF.

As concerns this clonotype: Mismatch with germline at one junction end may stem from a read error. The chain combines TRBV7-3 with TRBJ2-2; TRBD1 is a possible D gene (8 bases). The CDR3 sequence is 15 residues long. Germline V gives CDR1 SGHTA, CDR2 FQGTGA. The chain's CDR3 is CASSPDREGTGELVF. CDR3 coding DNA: TGTGCCAGCAGCCCGGACAGGGAGGGCACCGGGGAGCTGGTTTTT.

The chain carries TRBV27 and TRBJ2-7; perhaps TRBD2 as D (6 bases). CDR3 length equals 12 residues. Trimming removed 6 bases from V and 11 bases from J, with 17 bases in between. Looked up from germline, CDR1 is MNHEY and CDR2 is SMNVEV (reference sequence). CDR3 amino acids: CASSDPGDRKYF. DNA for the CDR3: TGTGCCAGCAGCGATCCGGGGGACCGAAAGTACTTC.

The CDR3 DNA is TGTGCCAGCAGTTTCCCACAGGGTGATCAGCCCCAGCATTTT. Translation gives CASSFPQGDQPQHF. The rearrangement links TRBV28 to TRBJ1-5; tentative D call: TRBD1 (6 bases). The CDR3 length is 14 residues. Germline V gene data show CDR1 as MDHEN and CDR2 as SYDVKM. V lost 3 bases, J lost 5 bases, and 11 bases lay in between.

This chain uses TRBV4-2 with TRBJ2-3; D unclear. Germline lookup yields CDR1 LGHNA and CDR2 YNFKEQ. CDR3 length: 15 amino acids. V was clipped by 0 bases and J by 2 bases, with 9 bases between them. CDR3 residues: CASSQDSPSTDTQYF. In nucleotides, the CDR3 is TGTGCCAGCAGCCAAGACAGTCCGTCCACAGATACGCAGTATTTT.

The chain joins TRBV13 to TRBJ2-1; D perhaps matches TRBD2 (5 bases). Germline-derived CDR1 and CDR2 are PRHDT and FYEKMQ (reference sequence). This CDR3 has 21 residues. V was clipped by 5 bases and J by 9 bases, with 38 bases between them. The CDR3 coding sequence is TGTGCCAGCAGCCCCCCCCTTCTTCTCGATGCCCGGGTACGGGCGCGGGTTGAGCAGTTCTTC. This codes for CASSPPLLLDARVRARVEQFF.

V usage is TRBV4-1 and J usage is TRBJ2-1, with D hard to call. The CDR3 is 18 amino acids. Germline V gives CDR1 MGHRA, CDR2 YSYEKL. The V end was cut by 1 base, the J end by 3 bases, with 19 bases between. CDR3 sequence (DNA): TGCGCCAGCAGCCAAGGGTGGCGGCCCCACCAACTCTACAATGAGCAGTTCTTC. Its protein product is CASSQGWRPHQLYNEQFF.

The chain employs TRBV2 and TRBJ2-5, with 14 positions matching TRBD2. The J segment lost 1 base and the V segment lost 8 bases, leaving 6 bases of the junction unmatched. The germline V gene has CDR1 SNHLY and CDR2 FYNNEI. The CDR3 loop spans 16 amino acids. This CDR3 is CASGGTSGSLQETQYF. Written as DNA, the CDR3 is TGTGCCAGCGGGGGGACTAGCGGGAGCCTCCAAGAGACCCAGTACTTC.

CDR3 amino acids: CASSQDWPAGTEAFF. The CDR3 bases are TGCGCCAGCAGCCAAGATTGGCCCGCAGGGACTGAAGCTTTCTTT. The chain has TRBV4-3 and TRBJ1-1; the D gene is possibly TRBD1 (5 bases). Trimming cost V 0 bases and J 5 bases, with 13 bases left between them. The CDR3 has 15 residues. In germline, CDR1 is LGHNA, CDR2 YSLEER.

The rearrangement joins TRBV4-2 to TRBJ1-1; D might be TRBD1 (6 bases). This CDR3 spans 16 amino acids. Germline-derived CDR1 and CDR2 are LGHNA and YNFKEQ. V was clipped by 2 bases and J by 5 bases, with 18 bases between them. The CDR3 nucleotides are TGTGCCAGCAGCCAACCCTGGGGGCAGGGAAGGACTGAAGCTTTCTTT. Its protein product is CASSQPWGQGRTEAFF.

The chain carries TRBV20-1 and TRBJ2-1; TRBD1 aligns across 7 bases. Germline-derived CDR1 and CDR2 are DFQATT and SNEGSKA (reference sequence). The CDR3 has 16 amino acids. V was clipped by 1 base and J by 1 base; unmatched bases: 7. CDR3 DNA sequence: TGCAGTGCTAGAGCCGGCGACAGGGTATCCTACAATGAGCAGTTCTTC. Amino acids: CSARAGDRVSYNEQFF.

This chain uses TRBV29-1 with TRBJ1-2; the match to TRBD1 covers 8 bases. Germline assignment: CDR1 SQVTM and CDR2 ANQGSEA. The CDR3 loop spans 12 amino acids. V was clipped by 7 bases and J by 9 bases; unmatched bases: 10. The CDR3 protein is CSAPTGASSYTF. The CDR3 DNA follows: TGCAGCGCCCCGACAGGGGCCTCGAGCTACACCTTC. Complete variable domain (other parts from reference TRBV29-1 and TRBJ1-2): SAVISQKPSRDICQRGTSLTIQCQVDSQVTMMFWYRQQPGQSLTLIATANQGSEATYESGFVIDKFPISRPNLTFSTLTVSNMSPEDSSIYLCSAPTGASSYTFGSGTRLTVV.

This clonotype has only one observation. DNA of the CDR3: TGTGCCAGCAGCCCGAATAGCGGACCCACAGATACGCAGTATTTT. This translates into CASSPNSGPTDTQYF. This chain links TRBV6-5 with TRBJ2-3; weak D call: TRBD2 (6 bases). The germline V gene has CDR1 MNHEY and CDR2 SVGAGI. V gave up 6 bases and J gave up 2 bases, with 15 bases separating them. This CDR3 region has 15 residues.

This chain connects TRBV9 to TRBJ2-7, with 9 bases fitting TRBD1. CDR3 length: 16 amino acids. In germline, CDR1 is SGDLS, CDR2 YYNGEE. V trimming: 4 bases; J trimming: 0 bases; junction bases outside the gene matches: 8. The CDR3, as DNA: TGTGCCAGCAGCACCTCCGACAGGGGGTCCTCCTACGAGCAGTACTTC. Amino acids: CASSTSDRGSSYEQYF.

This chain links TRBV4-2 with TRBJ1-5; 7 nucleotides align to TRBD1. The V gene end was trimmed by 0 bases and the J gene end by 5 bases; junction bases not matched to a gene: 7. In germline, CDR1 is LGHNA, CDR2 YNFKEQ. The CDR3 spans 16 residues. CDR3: CASSQDTAQGYQPQHF. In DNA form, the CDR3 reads TGTGCCAGCAGCCAAGACACCGCACAGGGGTATCAGCCCCAGCATTTT.

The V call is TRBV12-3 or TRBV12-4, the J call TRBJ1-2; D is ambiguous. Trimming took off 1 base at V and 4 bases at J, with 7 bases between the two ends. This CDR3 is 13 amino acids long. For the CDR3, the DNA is TGTGCCAGCAGTTTAGAGAACGGCTATGGCTACACCTTC. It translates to CASSLENGYGYTF.

The CDR3 DNA follows: TGCGCCAGCAGACCAGGGGGGGTTTACAATGAGCAGTTCTTC. Protein sequence: CASRPGGVYNEQFF. The chain carries TRBV5-1 and TRBJ2-1, with D possibly being TRBD1 or TRBD2 (7 bases each). The CDR3 runs to 14 residues. Per germline, CDR1 SGHRS and CDR2 YFSETQ. V was shortened by 5 bases and J by 4 bases, with 13 bases between the two germline ends.